This TCR beta chain was recorded in a study of CD8+ T cells in alopecia areata. Study results and caveats: Among the top 100, expanded CD8+ clones were significantly decreased by tofacitinib, as was scalp clonality.

Following RNA extraction, reverse transcription yielded cDNA that acted as the sequencing template. Sequencing used immunoSEQ multiplex PCR; TCRdb keeps in-frame clones, though not all of them. Among about 74,000 clones listed, roughly 28% were seen once. Per germline, CDR1 SQVTM and CDR2 ANQGSEA. V was clipped by 1 base and J by 2 bases; unmatched bases: 15. This CDR3 has 20 amino acids. In this sample, this clone turned up a few times. Its antigen is not identified. Documented treatment: oral pan-JAK inhibitor, 5-10 mg twice daily. The specimen comprised CD8+ T cells sorted from blood, sampled at week 4, from a patient treated with tofacitinib. The chain employs TRBV29-1 and TRBJ2-2, with TRBD2 matching over 11 bases. The source is a human donor with alopecia areata. For the CDR3, the DNA is TGCAGCGTTGAAGCAGGGAGTAGCGGGAGGGCGACCCTCAACACCGGGGAGCTGTTTTTT. It yields the protein CSVEAGSSGRATLNTGELFF.